These T cell receptor beta chains were read from a single sample in a study of blood T cell repertoires in COVID-19. Some clones are missing from TCRdb's copy, which holds only in-frame ones; the method was immunoSEQ multiplex PCR. The sample records approximately 350,000 clones, 83% being singletons. Source material: peripheral blood. Every receptor here comes from a man in his thirties or forties with active or convalescent COVID-19. The CDR3 runs from the conserved cysteine through the conserved F or W. Each record gives: D gene, V gene, J gene, clone size, CDR3 protein, CDR3 DNA. The D gene is left open where the match is weak. Clone size is not always given. Where it is, it says once, few, many or a class for expanded clones.

D gene: TRBD1
V gene: TRBV6-4
J gene: TRBJ1-5
clone size: -
CDR3 protein: CASSDFPGQGYSNQPQHF
CDR3 DNA: TGTGCCAGCAGTGACTTTCCGGGACAGGGATATAGCAATCAGCCCCAGCATTTT

D gene: -
V gene: TRBV19
J gene: TRBJ1-5
clone size: -
CDR3 protein: CASTPGPGINQPQHF
CDR3 DNA: TGTGCCAGTACCCCCGGGCCAGGGATCAATCAGCCCCAGCATTTT

D gene: TRBD2
V gene: TRBV11-2
J gene: TRBJ2-3
clone size: -
CDR3 protein: CASRSRGGDLDTQYF
CDR3 DNA: TGTGCCAGCAGGTCTCGGGGGGGGGACCTTGATACGCAGTATTTT

D gene: TRBD2
V gene: TRBV19
J gene: TRBJ2-5
clone size: -
CDR3 protein: CASGLAGGPLEETQYF
CDR3 DNA: TGTGCCAGCGGACTAGCGGGAGGGCCGCTAGAGGAGACCCAGTACTTC

D gene: -
V gene: TRBV12-3/TRBV12-4
J gene: TRBJ1-5
clone size: -
CDR3 protein: CASSSPGNQPQHF
CDR3 DNA: TGTGCCAGCAGTTCGCCAGGGAATCAGCCCCAGCATTTT

D gene: -
V gene: TRBV7-3
J gene: TRBJ2-1
clone size: -
CDR3 protein: CASSSTGRNEQFF
CDR3 DNA: TGTGCCAGCAGCTCAACCGGGAGAAATGAGCAGTTCTTC

D gene: -
V gene: TRBV6-1
J gene: TRBJ1-6
clone size: -
CDR3 protein: CASSGPAYPKGNSPLHF
CDR3 DNA: TGTGCCAGCAGTGGCCCAGCATATCCAAAGGGGAATTCACCCCTCCACTTT

D gene: TRBD1
V gene: TRBV12-5
J gene: TRBJ1-2
clone size: -
CDR3 protein: CASGPRHTSGQTNYGYTF
CDR3 DNA: TGTGCTAGTGGTCCCAGACATACCTCGGGACAGACTAACTATGGCTACACCTTC

D gene: -
V gene: TRBV6-5
J gene: TRBJ2-1
clone size: -
CDR3 protein: CASSSGRVFGYNEQFF
CDR3 DNA: TGTGCCAGCAGTTCGGGCAGGGTGTTTGGCTACAATGAGCAGTTCTTC

D gene: TRBD1
V gene: TRBV7-2
J gene: TRBJ1-1
clone size: -
CDR3 protein: CASSLAVTGIGTEAFF
CDR3 DNA: TGTGCCAGCAGCTTAGCGGTGACAGGGATTGGCACTGAAGCTTTCTTT

D gene: -
V gene: TRBV15
J gene: TRBJ1-4
clone size: -
CDR3 protein: CATSPVRRGGEKLFF
CDR3 DNA: TGTGCCACCAGCCCCGTAAGACGGGGAGGAGAAAAACTGTTTTTT

D gene: -
V gene: TRBV5-6
J gene: TRBJ1-2
clone size: few
CDR3 protein: CASSLWTVDGYTF
CDR3 DNA: TGTGCCAGCAGCTTGTGGACAGTGGATGGCTACACCTTC

D gene: -
V gene: TRBV12-3/TRBV12-4
J gene: TRBJ1-1
clone size: -
CDR3 protein: CASSSAGTREAFF
CDR3 DNA: TGTGCCAGCAGTTCTGCGGGTACCCGTGAAGCTTTCTTT

D gene: -
V gene: TRBV5-4
J gene: TRBJ2-5
clone size: -
CDR3 protein: CASSWTPQETQYF
CDR3 DNA: TGTGCCAGCAGCTGGACTCCACAAGAGACCCAGTACTTC

D gene: TRBD1
V gene: TRBV29-1
J gene: TRBJ1-2
clone size: once
CDR3 protein: CSVRDRGLEYGYTF
CDR3 DNA: TGCAGCGTCCGGGACAGGGGGCTAGAGTATGGCTACACCTTC

D gene: TRBD2
V gene: TRBV9
J gene: TRBJ2-7
clone size: once
CDR3 protein: CASSLGLASEQYF
CDR3 DNA: TGTGCCAGCAGCCTCGGACTAGCAAGCGAGCAGTACTTC

D gene: -
V gene: TRBV7-2
J gene: TRBJ1-2
clone size: -
CDR3 protein: CASSLEGLEGGYTF
CDR3 DNA: TGTGCCAGCAGCTTAGAAGGGTTGGAGGGAGGCTACACCTTC

D gene: TRBD1
V gene: TRBV7-8
J gene: TRBJ1-4
clone size: -
CDR3 protein: CASSFGTGGFNGEKLFF
CDR3 DNA: TGTGCCAGCAGCTTCGGGACAGGGGGATTTAACGGGGAAAAACTGTTTTTT

D gene: -
V gene: TRBV2
J gene: TRBJ1-5
clone size: -
CDR3 protein: CAIQPTAANQPQHF
CDR3 DNA: TGTGCCATCCAACCGACAGCCGCAAATCAGCCCCAGCATTTT

D gene: -
V gene: TRBV5-4
J gene: TRBJ2-7
clone size: -
CDR3 protein: CASSPDSANEQYF
CDR3 DNA: TGTGCCAGCAGCCCTGACTCTGCTAATGAGCAGTACTTC

D gene: -
V gene: TRBV5-1
J gene: TRBJ2-3
clone size: -
CDR3 protein: CASSFGRATDTQYF
CDR3 DNA: TGCGCCAGCAGCTTTGGTAGAGCCACAGATACGCAGTATTTT

D gene: -
V gene: TRBV5-4
J gene: TRBJ2-7
clone size: -
CDR3 protein: CASSLGGTYEQYF
CDR3 DNA: TGTGCCAGCAGTCTAGGAGGGACCTACGAGCAGTACTTC

D gene: TRBD2
V gene: TRBV7-6
J gene: TRBJ2-5
clone size: -
CDR3 protein: CASSFRASGGRETQYF
CDR3 DNA: TGTGCCAGCAGCTTCCGCGCTAGCGGGGGGAGAGAGACCCAGTACTTC

D gene: TRBD1
V gene: TRBV29-1
J gene: TRBJ1-1
clone size: once
CDR3 protein: CSVSGQGVVEAFF
CDR3 DNA: TGCAGCGTGTCGGGACAGGGCGTAGTTGAAGCTTTCTTT

D gene: -
V gene: TRBV2
J gene: TRBJ2-7
clone size: -
CDR3 protein: CATGRQGISEQYF
CDR3 DNA: TGTGCCACCGGACGGCAGGGAATCTCCGAGCAGTACTTC

D gene: TRBD1
V gene: TRBV4-3
J gene: TRBJ2-7
clone size: -
CDR3 protein: CASSPKRDRGSYEQYF
CDR3 DNA: TGCGCCAGCAGCCCAAAAAGGGACAGGGGTTCCTACGAGCAGTACTTC

D gene: -
V gene: TRBV30
J gene: TRBJ1-1
clone size: -
CDR3 protein: CAGNRVNTEAFF
CDR3 DNA: TGTGCCGGAAACCGGGTGAACACTGAAGCTTTCTTT

D gene: -
V gene: TRBV6-2/TRBV6-3
J gene: TRBJ1-1
clone size: -
CDR3 protein: CASSTNLNTEAFF
CDR3 DNA: TGTGCCAGCAGTACCAACTTGAACACTGAAGCTTTCTTT

D gene: -
V gene: TRBV6-2/TRBV6-3
J gene: TRBJ1-5
clone size: -
CDR3 protein: CASSLQHSNQPQHF
CDR3 DNA: TGTGCCAGCAGTTTACAGCATAGCAATCAGCCCCAGCATTTT

D gene: -
V gene: TRBV28
J gene: TRBJ1-1
clone size: once
CDR3 protein: CASSLGETVMSNTEAFF
CDR3 DNA: TGTGCCAGCAGTTTAGGTGAGACAGTTATGAGCAACACTGAAGCTTTCTTT

D gene: TRBD2
V gene: TRBV3-1/TRBV3-2
J gene: TRBJ2-2
clone size: -
CDR3 protein: CASGTLAGGWRSTGELFF
CDR3 DNA: TGTGCCAGCGGAACACTCGCGGGGGGGTGGCGGAGCACCGGGGAGCTGTTTTTT

D gene: TRBD1
V gene: TRBV3-1/TRBV3-2
J gene: TRBJ2-7
clone size: -
CDR3 protein: CASSQADRERYF
CDR3 DNA: TGTGCCAGCAGCCAAGCGGACAGGGAAAGGTACTTC

D gene: -
V gene: TRBV6-2/TRBV6-3
J gene: TRBJ1-1
clone size: -
CDR3 protein: CASSYSGGNTEAFF
CDR3 DNA: TGTGCCAGCAGTTACTCGGGAGGGAACACTGAAGCTTTCTTT

D gene: -
V gene: TRBV4-3
J gene: TRBJ2-7
clone size: -
CDR3 protein: CASSPGLSSYEQYF
CDR3 DNA: TGCGCCAGCAGCCCGGGACTGTCCTCCTACGAGCAGTACTTC

D gene: TRBD1
V gene: TRBV5-5
J gene: TRBJ1-4
clone size: -
CDR3 protein: CASSPWGQGEEKLFF
CDR3 DNA: TGTGCCAGCAGCCCCTGGGGACAGGGTGAGGAAAAACTGTTTTTT

D gene: TRBD1
V gene: TRBV28
J gene: TRBJ2-5
clone size: -
CDR3 protein: CASSGSPGTEETQYF
CDR3 DNA: TGTGCCAGCAGTGGCTCCCCCGGGACAGAAGAGACCCAGTACTTC

D gene: -
V gene: TRBV7-7
J gene: TRBJ1-6
clone size: -
CDR3 protein: CASSLNSWDSPLHF
CDR3 DNA: TGTGCCAGCAGCTTAAATAGCTGGGATTCACCCCTCCACTTT

D gene: -
V gene: TRBV28
J gene: TRBJ1-1
clone size: -
CDR3 protein: CASRRGEAFF
CDR3 DNA: TGTGCCAGCAGGCGGGGTGAAGCTTTCTTT

D gene: -
V gene: TRBV3-1/TRBV3-2
J gene: TRBJ1-2
clone size: -
CDR3 protein: CASSRKLGVVGGGYTF
CDR3 DNA: TGTGCCAGCAGCCGAAAGCTGGGGGTAGTAGGGGGTGGCTACACCTTC

D gene: -
V gene: TRBV29-1
J gene: TRBJ2-3
clone size: -
CDR3 protein: CSVGLADTQYF
CDR3 DNA: TGCAGCGTTGGACTCGCAGATACGCAGTATTTT

D gene: -
V gene: TRBV5-6
J gene: TRBJ1-1
clone size: -
CDR3 protein: CASSLGTVNTEAFF
CDR3 DNA: TGTGCCAGCAGCTTGGGGACAGTGAACACTGAAGCTTTCTTT

D gene: TRBD1
V gene: TRBV4-3
J gene: TRBJ1-2
clone size: -
CDR3 protein: CASSQTDRTYTF
CDR3 DNA: TGCGCCAGCAGCCAAACGGACAGGACCTACACCTTC

D gene: -
V gene: TRBV19
J gene: TRBJ1-3
clone size: -
CDR3 protein: CASSIALSLLTGSGNTIYF
CDR3 DNA: TGTGCCAGTAGTATAGCCCTAAGCCTCCTGACAGGTTCCGGAAACACCATATATTTT

D gene: -
V gene: TRBV30
J gene: TRBJ2-7
clone size: -
CDR3 protein: CAWSVTTLIF
CDR3 DNA: TGTGCCTGGAGTGTTACAACCCTGATATTC

D gene: TRBD2
V gene: TRBV28
J gene: TRBJ2-7
clone size: -
CDR3 protein: CASSLYQGGAYEQYF
CDR3 DNA: TGTGCCAGCAGTTTATACCAGGGAGGGGCCTACGAGCAGTACTTC

D gene: -
V gene: TRBV7-2
J gene: TRBJ2-1
clone size: -
CDR3 protein: CASSAEGSSYNEQFF
CDR3 DNA: TGTGCCAGCAGCGCGGAGGGGAGCTCCTACAATGAGCAGTTCTTC

D gene: -
V gene: TRBV28
J gene: TRBJ1-5
clone size: -
CDR3 protein: CAAGGAFSNQPQHF
CDR3 DNA: TGTGCCGCGGGGGGGGCGTTTAGCAATCAGCCCCAGCATTTT